In its sample, the clone carrying this TCR beta chain was seen many times. What it binds is not known. This CDR3 region has 16 residues. V shed 4 bases and J 2 bases; nucleotides not matched to a gene: 12. Germline V gene data show CDR1 as SQVTM and CDR2 as ANQGSEA. Presence of unique molecular identifiers characterized the TCR beta cDNA libraries. Starting from approximately 1 to 10 million T cells, the study yielded approximately 500,000 cDNA molecules. TCRdb recomputed calls from the PCR reads with MiXCR, one row per CDR3 protein. The table includes roughly 570,000 distinct CDR3 sequences, around 34% detected once. This sample stems from a study of post-analysis software for immune sequencing data. Study information: Both relapsing-remitting and secondary progressive multiple sclerosis featured among the disease courses, as did progressive-relapsing multiple sclerosis.

Overall study findings and caveats: Significantly lower normalized Chao1 diversity was seen in multiple sclerosis patients than in controls. The authors found that F measure strongly co-clustered same-batch samples. Four to six TRBV segments appeared more often in patients than in controls, and TRBV5-6, TRBV5-1 and TRBV20-1 were among these.

The sequenced material came from blood. This sequence originates from a girl aged 2-17 years with multiple sclerosis. This sequence joins TRBV29-1 and TRBJ2-5, with TRBD2 identical over 8 bases. The CDR3 DNA follows: TGCAGCGTTGTAGTCTGGGCGGGGGGTCTGCAAGAGACCCAGTACTTC. Encoded protein: CSVVVWAGGLQETQYF.